This T cell receptor beta chain was found in a study of a mutant IDH1 vaccine in newly diagnosed glioma. TCRdb's table, derived via immunoSEQ multiplex PCR, lists solely in-frame clones and lacks some. The table records fewer than 70,000 clones, 83% of them present only once. On this clone: Its target is not known.

Indicated time point: week 47, end of study. It was 300 ug of mutant IDH1 20-mer peptide that made up each vaccine dose, given with topical imiquimod. Findings of the study overall: Alterations occurring in top peripheral T cell clonotypes seemed unrelated to pseudoprogression.

Germline loops: CDR1 LNHDA, CDR2 SQIVND (reference sequence). Trimming removed 10 bases from V and 5 bases from J, with 11 bases in between. The CDR3 has 12 amino acids. This specimen was PBMCs, taken from a glioma patient whose treatment included an IDH1 peptide vaccine. The receptor's source is a man in his thirties or forties with glioma. The V gene is TRBV19, the J gene TRBJ1-4, with unresolved D. The CDR3 region is CATHGSNEKLFF. CDR3 DNA sequence: TGTGCCACCCATGGGTCCAATGAAAAACTGTTTTTT.